This T cell receptor (beta chain) is from a study of cytomegalovirus exposure and HLA in healthy donors. Study-wide background: The early release's HLA-typed donors yielded approximately 85 million unique TCRs.

Germline CDR1 and CDR2: SNHLY and FYNNEI. Trimming cost V 7 bases and J 2 bases; bases outside gene matches: 8. CDR3 length: 14 residues. Overall study findings and caveats: Versus the roughly 670-donor mean, an Asian-associated ancestry cluster reportedly showed fewer N-insertions in a later analysis.

The primer mix had 60 Vbeta and 13 Jbeta primers. The assay was immunoSEQ multiplex PCR, and TCRdb's table has in-frame clones only and misses some. This table has roughly 150,000 clones, roughly 80% appearing once. As concerns this clone: The antigen is unknown.

Material: PBMCs. The clonotype originates from a female donor in good health and CMV-seronegative. This sequence joins TRBV2 and TRBJ2-7, with 7 nucleotides matching TRBD1. CDR3 nucleotides: TGTGCCAGCAAGTCTGAGACAGGGCCCTACGAGCAGTACTTC. The encoded protein is CASKSETGPYEQYF.